The 21 T cell receptor beta chains reported below all come from one sample, sequenced in a study of low-dose radiotherapy and immunotherapy resistance in tumors. Time point reported: before trial treatment. TRAV- and TRBV-specific primers were used for first-strand cDNA, which covered alpha and beta chains. A roughly 20-cycle PCR with a constant-region primer and V-primer adapter amplified TCRs. TCRdb reprocessed the reads via MiXCR and lists one record per CDR3 protein. The sample shows tens of thousands of distinct CDR3 sequences, 18% of them seen only once. The sequences come from PBMCs, collected before treatment. These receptors originate from a male donor with prostate cancer.

The chain uses TRBV27 and TRBJ2-7; 8 bases are a match to TRBD2. This CDR3 is 13 amino acids long. With 5 bases clipped from V and 7 bases from J, the junction kept 7 bases outside the gene matches. CDR1 and CDR2 (germline): MNHEY, SMNVEV (reference sequence). The CDR3 region is CASSPTVAGEQYF. For the CDR3, the DNA is TGTGCCAGCAGTCCCACCGTAGCGGGAGAGCAGTACTTC.

This clonotype was recorded at least ten times. This sequence joins TRBV12-3 or TRBV12-4 and TRBJ1-5; D might be TRBD1 (5 bases). Trimming removed 6 bases at V and 1 base at J, with 10 bases between. This CDR3 region has 14 residues. The CDR3: CASRKDTSNQPQHF. CDR3 DNA sequence: TGTGCCAGCAGAAAGGACACGAGCAATCAGCCCCAGCATTTT.

This clonotype was counted ten times or more. The chain employs TRBV6-6 and TRBJ2-7; 8 bases are a match to TRBD2. J lost 3 bases, V lost 2 bases, and 3 bases had no gene match. This CDR3 has 14 amino acids. Germline CDR1 is MNHNY and CDR2 is SVGAGI (reference sequence). CDR3 in DNA: TGTGCCAGCAGTTACCGAGGGACTAGCTACGAGCAGTACTTC. This encodes CASSYRGTSYEQYF.

This clonotype was observed at least ten times. The chain employs TRBV7-2 and TRBJ1-4; 11 nucleotides align to TRBD1. Looked up from germline, CDR1 is SGHTA and CDR2 is FQGNSA. The V gene end was trimmed by 5 bases and the J gene end by 5 bases; junction bases not matched to a gene: 4. CDR3 length: 15 residues. CDR3 in amino acids: CASSPRTGGNEKLFF. The DNA of the CDR3 is TGTGCCAGCAGCCCGCGGACAGGGGGCAATGAAAAACTGTTTTTT.

This clonotype was detected many times. The chain recombines TRBV7-9 with TRBJ2-7; 9 bases align to TRBD2. Trimming cost V 4 bases and J 7 bases; bases outside gene matches: 11. Germline V gene lookup returns CDR1 SEHNR and CDR2 FQNEAQ (reference sequence). CDR3 size: 15 residues. The CDR3 DNA reads as TGTGCCAGCAGCTCGCCTCCCGCGGGGGGGAATGAGCAGTACTTC. It codes for CASSSPPAGGNEQYF.

This clonotype was detected many times. V and J are TRBV30 and TRBJ2-5; 7 bases align to TRBD2. V shed 3 bases and J 1 base; nucleotides not matched to a gene: 5. Germline V lookup: CDR1 GTSNPN, CDR2 SVGIG (reference sequence). CDR3 length: 14 residues. CDR3 sequence: CAWSSRGVQETQYF. CDR3 in DNA: TGTGCCTGGAGCTCTCGGGGGGTCCAAGAGACCCAGTACTTC. Together with reference TRBV30 and TRBJ2-5, the CDR3 gives the full variable domain: SQTIHQWPATLVQPVGSPLSLECTVEGTSNPNLYWYRQAAGRGLQLLFYSVGIGQISSEVPQNLSASRPQDRQFILSSKKLLLSDSGFYLCAWSSRGVQETQYFGPGTRLLVL.

Only one count was recorded for this clonotype. It differs at one base from a far larger clone, so likely a read error. V is TRBV6-1 and J is TRBJ2-1; 7 positions agree with TRBD2. This CDR3 has 15 amino acids. The J segment lost 7 bases and the V segment lost 6 bases, leaving 12 bases of the junction unmatched. Looked up from germline, CDR1 is MNHNS and CDR2 is SASEGT. The CDR3 DNA follows: TGTGCCAGCAGCGCACTAGCGAGGAACATAAATGAGCAGTTCTTC. Protein product: CASSALARNINEQFF.

About this clonotype: A far larger clone differs by one base, so this is likely a read error. This chain uses TRBV11-3 with TRBJ2-1; D unclear. The CDR3 is 17 residues long. Germline V lookup: CDR1 SGHNT, CDR2 YENEEA. The germline V and J ends were trimmed by 1 base and 10 bases, with 23 bases remaining between them. DNA for the CDR3: TGTGCCAGCAGCTTAGCCCAACGGACGGATAGCTCCTACGAGCAGTTCTTC. Its protein product is CASSLAQRTDSSYEQFF.

This clonotype showed up many times. The CDR3 nucleotides are TGTGCCAGCAGCTTAGGAACAGGCGCAGATACGCAGTATTTT. Translation gives CASSLGTGADTQYF. V is TRBV7-2 and J is TRBJ2-3, with a possible D match to TRBD1 (5 bases). CDR1 is SGHTA and CDR2 is FQGNSA in the germline V gene. V lost 1 base and J 4 bases, leaving 9 bases between the germline ends. This CDR3 is 14 amino acids long.

This clonotype was picked up many times. This chain joins TRBV20-1 and TRBJ2-5; D is possibly TRBD2 (6 bases). The germline gives CDR1 DFQATT, CDR2 SNEGSKA (reference sequence). The V end was cut by 3 bases, the J end by 4 bases, with 15 bases between. The CDR3 extends over 14 amino acids. The CDR3 DNA reads TGCAGTGCTAGTCACCCGGCCGGGGGAGAGACCCAGTACTTC. The encoded protein is CSASHPAGGETQYF.

This clonotype was recorded many times. The V and J genes are TRBV5-5 and TRBJ2-2; tentatively, D is TRBD1 (6 bases). The germline V gene has CDR1 SGHKS and CDR2 YYEKEE (reference sequence). CDR3 length: 14 amino acids. V lost 4 bases and J lost 5, with 12 bases in between. The CDR3 region is CASSHPGETGELFF. The DNA of the CDR3 is TGTGCCAGCAGCCATCCAGGGGAAACCGGGGAGCTGTTTTTT.

This clonotype was observed many times. V and J are TRBV4-1 and TRBJ1-2, with unresolved D. Trimming cost V 2 bases and J 2 bases, with 9 bases left between them. CDR3 size: 14 residues. CDR1 and CDR2 (germline): MGHRA, YSYEKL. The CDR3 is CASSQFSANYGYTF. The CDR3 DNA follows: TGCGCCAGCAGCCAATTCAGCGCCAACTATGGCTACACCTTC.

This clonotype was seen repeatedly, ten times or more. This chain links TRBV10-3 with TRBJ2-5; 9 bases are shared with TRBD2. V shed 7 bases and J 0 bases; nucleotides not matched to a gene: 3. This CDR3 has 14 residues. Germline values: CDR1 ENHRY, CDR2 SYGVKD. CDR3 nucleotide sequence: TGTGCCATCAAGGCGGGGGGGGACCAAGAGACCCAGTACTTC. Its protein is CAIKAGGDQETQYF.

The rearrangement links TRBV19 to TRBJ2-2, with D unclear. Trimming removed 7 bases from V and 3 bases from J, with 18 bases in between. Germline CDR1 is LNHDA and CDR2 is SQIVND (reference sequence). The CDR3 has 16 residues. CDR3 amino acids: CASKRRPPPDTGELFF. For the CDR3, the DNA is TGTGCCAGTAAGCGCAGACCCCCTCCGGACACCGGGGAGCTGTTTTTT.

The chain has TRBV18 and TRBJ2-2; D ambiguous. V lost 3 bases and J lost 1, with 6 bases in between. This CDR3 comprises 14 residues. Germline V lookup: CDR1 KGHSH, CDR2 LQKENI. The CDR3 bases are TGTGCCAGCTCACCGCGACAGAACACCGGGGAGCTGTTTTTT. This translates into CASSPRQNTGELFF. Complete variable domain (other parts from reference TRBV18 and TRBJ2-2): NAGVMQNPRHLVRRRGQEARLRCSPMKGHSHVYWYRQLPEEGLKFMVYLQKENIIDESGMPKERFSAEFPKEGPSILRIQQVVRGDSAAYFCASSPRQNTGELFFGEGSRLTVL.

Ten or more counts support this clonotype. V gene TRBV6-5 combines with J gene TRBJ2-7; D is unclear. The CDR3 spans 17 residues. Germline loops: CDR1 MNHEY, CDR2 SVGAGI. Trimming took off 5 bases at V and 2 bases at J, with 22 bases between the two ends. The CDR3: CASSEPLGRQRAYEQYF. Written as DNA, the CDR3 is TGTGCCAGCAGTGAACCCCTGGGCAGACAAAGGGCCTACGAGCAGTACTTC.

This clonotype was counted many times. The V call is TRBV6-2 or TRBV6-3, the J call TRBJ2-1; tentative D call: TRBD1 (6 bases). The CDR3 length is 14 residues. Germline V gene data show CDR1 as MNHEY and CDR2 as SVGEGT. V shed 5 bases and J shed 9 bases, with 17 bases lying between them. CDR3 sequence (DNA): TGTGCCAGCAGTGAAGTCGCAGGGGACGGTGAGCAGTTCTTC. This translates into CASSEVAGDGEQFF.

This clonotype has ten or more counts. V and J are TRBV13 and TRBJ2-3; either TRBD1 or TRBD2 may fit D (6 bases each). Trimming cost V 5 bases and J 5 bases, with 20 bases left between them. The CDR3 loop spans 16 amino acids. In germline, CDR1 is PRHDT, CDR2 FYEKMQ (reference sequence). The CDR3 bases are TGTGCCAGCAGCCCGGGGGCGGTTCTGGGGAGAGATACGCAGTATTTT. Translating gives CASSPGAVLGRDTQYF.

As concerns this clonotype: One base separates it from a far larger clone, so it is likely a read error. This sequence joins TRBV11-1 and TRBJ2-5; D is uncertain. CDR3 length: 16 amino acids. V dropped 4 bases and J dropped 11 bases, with 26 bases sitting between them. CDR1 SGHAT and CDR2 FQDESV come from the germline V gene (reference sequence). CDR3 DNA: TGTGCCAGCAGCTCGCAGGTCTCCAGCTCCTACAATGAGCAGTACTTC. Its translation is CASSSQVSSSYNEQYF. The full variable domain, rest sourced from reference TRBV11-1 and TRBJ2-5, is EAEVAQSPRYKITEKSQAVAFWCDPISGHATLYWYRQILGQGPELLVQFQDESVVDDSQLPKDRFSAERLKGVDSTLKIQPAELGDSAMYLCASSSQVSSSYNEQYFGPGTRLLVL.

As concerns this clonotype: This sequence is one base from a far larger clone and is likely a read error. The rearrangement joins TRBV10-3 to TRBJ1-2; D unresolved. CDR1 is ENHRY, CDR2 SYGVKD, per germline. The CDR3 extends over 15 amino acids. Trimming stripped 2 bases from V and 4 bases from J, with 14 bases between. CDR3 nucleotides: TGTGCCATCAGTGAGACATTTGAGGACTCCTATGGCTACACCTTC. Translated, it gives CAISETFEDSYGYTF.

In its sample, this clonotype was seen many times. The chain carries TRBV18 and TRBJ2-3; no firm D call. The CDR3 totals 15 residues. The germline CDR1 and CDR2 sequences are KGHSH and LQKENI. The V and J ends lost 1 base and 3 bases respectively, with 11 bases between them. CDR3 in DNA: TGTGCCAGCTCACCACAAGGTGTCGGAACAGATACGCAGTATTTT. Translated: CASSPQGVGTDTQYF.